The rows below give T cell receptor beta chains drawn from one sample of a study of blood T cell repertoires in COVID-19. Profiled with immunoSEQ multiplex PCR; TCRdb holds only in-frame clones, not every one. The sample consists of approximately 500,000 clones, 85% to 90% of them appearing once. Sequencing was done on a sample of peripheral blood. The receptors stem from a woman between 45 and 60 years old with COVID-19, enrolled during active disease. Both conserved end residues are part of each CDR3. D genes are given only for firm matches. Rows give clone size only sometimes, using once, few, many, or a class for an expanded clone.

TRBV9	TRBJ2-7	-	16	-	TGTGCCAGCAGCCCCCTGGACATGTCGAGCTCCTACGAGCAGTACTTC	CASSPLDMSSSYEQYF
TRBV11-2	TRBJ2-1	TRBD2	12	-	TGTGCCAGCAGCTCCGGGGGGAGTAGTTGGTTCTTC	CASSSGGSSWFF
TRBV5-1	TRBJ1-6	-	15	few	TGCGCCAGCCAACCAGGGGACTCCTATAATTCACCCCTCCACTTT	CASQPGDSYNSPLHF
TRBV2	TRBJ1-5	-	13	-	TGTGCCAGCAGTGTCCGGGTTGTTCAGCCCCAGCATTTT	CASSVRVVQPQHF
TRBV29-1	TRBJ1-2	-	12	-	TGCAGCGTTGAGGACAGTCTCTATGGCTACACCTTC	CSVEDSLYGYTF
TRBV3-1/TRBV3-2	TRBJ2-7	-	17	-	TGTGCCAGCAGCCAAGTTACTGTGGACTACCCCTCCTACGAGCAGTACTTC	CASSQVTVDYPSYEQYF
TRBV9	TRBJ1-5	-	15	-	TGTGCCAGCAGCAGTAGTGCAGGGGTCAATCAGCCCCAGCATTTT	CASSSSAGVNQPQHF
TRBV10-2	TRBJ1-4	-	13	-	TGCGCCAGCCAGAGACAGGAAAATGAAAAACTGTTTTTT	CASQRQENEKLFF
TRBV6-5	TRBJ1-1	TRBD1	15	once	TGTGCCAGCAGTTACGCGCCGGGACAGGGTTCTGAAGCTTTCTTT	CASSYAPGQGSEAFF
TRBV12-3/TRBV12-4	TRBJ1-2	-	13	once	TGTGCCAGCAGGTGGGACTCAAGTTATGGCTACACCTTC	CASRWDSSYGYTF
TRBV4-2	TRBJ1-4	-	17	-	TGTGCCAGCAGCCCTGGGGCAGGGGTTCTGTTAGGGGAAAAACTGTTTTTT	CASSPGAGVLLGEKLFF
TRBV2	TRBJ2-4	-	14	-	TGTGCCAGCTTTTCGAGCGGTACCCGGTACATTCAGTACTTC	CASFSSGTRYIQYF
TRBV7-9	TRBJ1-1	-	15	-	TGTGCCAGCAGCTCCTCGGACATCCCGACGAGTGAAGCTTTCTTT	CASSSSDIPTSEAFF
TRBV11-2	TRBJ1-5	-	13	-	TGTGCCAGCAGCTTAGTACAGAATCAGCCCCAGCATTTT	CASSLVQNQPQHF
TRBV5-4	TRBJ2-7	-	13	-	TGTGCCAGCAGCAGAGGGGGCTCCTACGAGCAGTACTTC	CASSRGGSYEQYF
TRBV7-7	TRBJ2-2	TRBD2	15	-	TGTGCCAGCAGCCCGGGACTAGAAGTTTCCGGGGAGCTGTTTTTT	CASSPGLEVSGELFF
TRBV10-1	TRBJ2-3	-	11	-	TGCGCCAGCAGTGAAGCGGATACGCAGTATTTT	CASSEADTQYF
TRBV11-3	TRBJ2-1	-	11	-	TGTGCCAGCAGCTTCCGAGGTGAGCAGTTCTTC	CASSFRGEQFF
TRBV7-2	TRBJ2-1	TRBD2	14	-	TGTGCCAGCAGCTTTGGACTAGCGGACAATGAGCAGTTCTTC	CASSFGLADNEQFF
TRBV30	TRBJ1-2	-	14	-	TGTGCCTGGACAGGGGCACAATCCTTGGGGGGCTACACCTTC	CAWTGAQSLGGYTF
TRBV18	TRBJ1-2	-	18	-	TGTGCCAGCTCACCACCTAAAGAGGGCACACTACATTCGTATGGCTACACCTTC	CASSPPKEGTLHSYGYTF
TRBV24-1	TRBJ1-1	-	13	-	TGTGCCACCAGTGAGGGGCGGGAACGGACAGCTTTCTTT	CATSEGRERTAFF
TRBV19	TRBJ1-2	TRBD1	15	-	TGTGCCAGTGCAACCCATCAACAGGGGATTGGGGGCTACACCTTC	CASATHQQGIGGYTF
TRBV7-9	TRBJ2-7	-	16	-	TGTGCCAGCAGCCTAACAAAAAACAGGGACTCCTACGAGCAGTACTTC	CASSLTKNRDSYEQYF
TRBV7-3	TRBJ1-3	TRBD1	14	-	TGTGCCAGCAGCGCAGACAGGGCTGGAAACACCATATATTTT	CASSADRAGNTIYF
TRBV7-9	TRBJ2-7	-	15	-	TGTGCCAGCAGCTTCTTCCCGGTGTACCTACGAGGGCAGTACTTC	CASSFFPVYLRGQYF
TRBV28	TRBJ1-2	-	15	-	TGTGCCAGCAGTTATCAGTCAGGACTAAGAGATGGCTACACCTTC	CASSYQSGLRDGYTF
TRBV2	TRBJ1-2	TRBD1	15	-	TGTGCCAGCAGTCGAAGACAGGGTAATAACTATGGCTACACCTTC	CASSRRQGNNYGYTF
TRBV6-1	TRBJ2-7	TRBD1	16	-	TGTGCCAGCAGTGAAGATAGGACAGGGCTTACCTACGAGCAGTACTTC	CASSEDRTGLTYEQYF
TRBV19	TRBJ1-2	TRBD1	14	-	TGTGCCAGTAGAGGGGACAGCAATAACTATGGCTACACCTTC	CASRGDSNNYGYTF
TRBV9	TRBJ2-3	TRBD2	17	-	TGTGCCAGCAGCGACCCGCACGGAGCGGGGAGCACAGATACGCAGTATTTT	CASSDPHGAGSTDTQYF
TRBV5-5	TRBJ1-3	-	15	-	TGTGCCAGCAGCTATGGACAGTCGGACGGAAACACCATATATTTT	CASSYGQSDGNTIYF
TRBV4-1	TRBJ1-5	TRBD1	16	-	TGCGCCAGCAGCCAGGAGGGGACAGCAATTAATCAGCCCCAGCATTTT	CASSQEGTAINQPQHF
TRBV27	TRBJ2-7	TRBD1	13	-	TGTGCCAGCACCCCGACAGGGTTGGGCGAGCAGTACTTC	CASTPTGLGEQYF
TRBV3-1/TRBV3-2	TRBJ2-7	TRBD2	16	-	TGTGCCAGCAGCCCTCGGGGGAGCGGGGGCGAGGGGGAGCAGTACTTC	CASSPRGSGGEGEQYF
TRBV7-9	TRBJ1-2	-	15	-	TGTGCCAGCAGTTACAACGGGGGAGAGACGGATGGCTACACCTTC	CASSYNGGETDGYTF
TRBV18	TRBJ2-7	TRBD1	15	-	TGTGCCAGCTCACCACCGACAGGGGGCGGAGACGAGCAGTACTTC	CASSPPTGGGDEQYF
TRBV6-2/TRBV6-3	TRBJ1-2	TRBD1	14	few	TGTGCCAGCAGCCCTGGACAGGGGAACTATGGCTACACCTTC	CASSPGQGNYGYTF
TRBV5-6	TRBJ2-2	-	16	-	TGTGCCAGCAGCTTAATAGCAACAGGGTCGTCCGGGGAGCTGTTTTTT	CASSLIATGSSGELFF
TRBV2	TRBJ2-3	TRBD1	15	few	TGTGCCAGCAGTGTCCGGACAGGGGGCACAGATACGCAGTATTTT	CASSVRTGGTDTQYF
TRBV30	TRBJ2-5	TRBD2	15	-	TGTGCCTGGGTCCGGCGGGGGGATTATGTGGAGACCCAGTACTTC	CAWVRRGDYVETQYF